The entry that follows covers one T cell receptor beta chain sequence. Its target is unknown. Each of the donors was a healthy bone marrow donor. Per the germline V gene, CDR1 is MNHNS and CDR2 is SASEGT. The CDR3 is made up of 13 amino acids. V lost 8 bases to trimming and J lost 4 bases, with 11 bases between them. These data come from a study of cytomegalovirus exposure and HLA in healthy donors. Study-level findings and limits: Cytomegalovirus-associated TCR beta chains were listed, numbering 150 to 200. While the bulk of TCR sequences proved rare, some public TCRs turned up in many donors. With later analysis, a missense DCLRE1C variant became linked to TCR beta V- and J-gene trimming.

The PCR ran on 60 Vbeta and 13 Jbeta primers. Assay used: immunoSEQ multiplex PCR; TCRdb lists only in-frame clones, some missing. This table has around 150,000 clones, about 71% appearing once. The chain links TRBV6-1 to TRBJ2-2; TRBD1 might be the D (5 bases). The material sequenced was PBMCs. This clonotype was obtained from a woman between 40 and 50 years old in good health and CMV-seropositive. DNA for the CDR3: TGTGCCAGCCCAAGGGGTGGCACCGGGGAGCTGTTTTTT. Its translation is CASPRGGTGELFF.